Shown below are 25 T cell receptor beta chains from a single sample sequenced in a study of early T cells in non-severe SARS-CoV-2 infection. A single record per CDR3 protein comes from TCRdb applying MiXCR to the 5' RACE reads. Of about 36,000 distinct CDR3 sequences in the sample, 3.9% were seen once. The sequenced sample consisted of whole blood. Receptors originate from an adult who was a healthcare worker with PCR-confirmed SARS-CoV-2 infection or an uninfected control (not recorded which).

This clonotype has a count of ten or more. The chain carries TRBV29-1 and TRBJ2-1; no clear D gene. V lost 0 bases and J 3 bases, leaving 9 bases between the germline ends. Germline CDR1 is SQVTM and CDR2 is ANQGSEA. CDR3 length: 14 amino acids. DNA for the CDR3: TGCAGCGTTGAAGATTACAACTACTACAATGAGCAGTTCTTC. Protein: CSVEDYNYYNEQFF.

This clonotype was recorded at least ten times. V gene TRBV3-1 combines with J gene TRBJ2-3; 11 bases align to TRBD2. CDR1 and CDR2 (germline): LGHDT, YNNKEL (reference sequence). CDR3 size: 17 residues. Germline trimming cut 0 bases from V and 2 bases from J; bases unmatched to any gene: 4. In DNA form, the CDR3 reads TGTGCCAGCAGCCAAGATAGACTAGCGGGGATCACAGATACGCAGTATTTT. It translates to CASSQDRLAGITDTQYF.

This clonotype was observed many times. This chain uses TRBV7-3 with TRBJ2-1, with 7 bases matching TRBD2. Germline lookup yields CDR1 SGHTA and CDR2 FQGTGA. Trimming at V came to 2 bases and at J to 9 bases, leaving 7 bases not matched to a gene. This CDR3 has 14 amino acids. The CDR3 spells CASSLFLGGSEQFF. The CDR3 coding sequence is TGTGCCAGCAGCTTATTTCTGGGAGGGAGTGAGCAGTTCTTC.

V gene TRBV4-3 combines with J gene TRBJ2-5; D call uncertain. Per the germline V gene, CDR1 is LGHNA and CDR2 is YSLEER. With 0 bases removed from V and 5 bases from J, the gap between germline ends came to 7 bases. This CDR3 region has 13 residues. The CDR3: CASSQERFETQYF. DNA of the CDR3: TGCGCCAGCAGCCAAGAAAGATTTGAGACCCAGTACTTC.

The rearrangement uses TRBV29-1 and TRBJ2-4; 15 bases line up with TRBD2. The length of the CDR3 is 13 residues. Germline V gives CDR1 SQVTM, CDR2 ANQGSEA. The V segment lost 7 bases and the J segment 8 bases; nucleotides outside the gene matches: 3. CDR3 loop: CSAGLAGGYIQYF. CDR3 DNA sequence: TGCAGCGCCGGACTAGCGGGAGGGTACATTCAGTACTTC.

The sample holds many counts of this clonotype. This chain joins TRBV29-1 and TRBJ2-1, with TRBD1 matching over 7 bases. This CDR3 spans 13 amino acids. The V segment lost 6 bases and the J segment 15 bases; nucleotides outside the gene matches: 17. Germline V gene lookup returns CDR1 SQVTM and CDR2 ANQGSEA. The CDR3 DNA reads TGCAGCGTGGAGACAGGGTTCGGCAGCAGGTCGTTCTTC. Protein: CSVETGFGSRSFF.

This clonotype has a count of ten or more. The chain couples TRBV5-1 to TRBJ2-5; 8 bases agree with TRBD1. The CDR3 is 16 residues long. Trimming cost V 3 bases and J 0 bases; bases outside gene matches: 7. CDR1 SGHRS and CDR2 YFSETQ come from the germline V gene. CDR3 sequence: CASSSKLTGDQETQYF. The CDR3 DNA sequence: TGCGCCAGCAGCTCAAAATTGACAGGGGACCAAGAGACCCAGTACTTC.

This clonotype has a handful of counts. The rearrangement links TRBV7-3 to TRBJ2-1; D gene unclear. Germline V gene lookup returns CDR1 SGHTA and CDR2 FQGTGA. The CDR3 is 14 amino acids. Trimming took off 1 base at V and 9 bases at J, with 13 bases between the two ends. CDR3 coding DNA: TGTGCCAGCAGCTTAAAACTCCTCTCCGGTGAGCAGTTCTTC. Its protein is CASSLKLLSGEQFF.

This clonotype turned up a few times. This rearrangement joins TRBV11-1 to TRBJ2-5; tentative D call: TRBD1 (5 bases). The germline V and J ends were trimmed by 5 bases and 2 bases, with 12 bases remaining between them. The CDR3 consists of 14 residues. Germline V CDR1 and CDR2: SGHAT, FQDESV (reference sequence). The CDR3: CASSQDSDQETQYF. The CDR3 DNA sequence: TGTGCCAGCAGCCAAGACAGCGATCAAGAGACCCAGTACTTC.

In its sample, this clonotype was seen many times. The chain employs TRBV10-3 and TRBJ2-1; 9 bases align to TRBD2. Germline loops: CDR1 ENHRY, CDR2 SYGVKD. The CDR3 spans 18 residues. J was trimmed by 5 bases and V by 2 bases; bases with no gene match: 13. The CDR3 sequence is CAISEHQLGAGGNNEQFF. The CDR3 bases are TGTGCCATCAGTGAGCACCAGCTTGGGGCGGGAGGGAACAATGAGCAGTTCTTC.

At least ten counts were recorded for this clonotype. V is TRBV4-3 and J is TRBJ1-1; D is unresolved. V lost 2 bases, J lost 1 base, and 8 bases lay in between. This CDR3 comprises 14 residues. The V gene's germline CDR1 is LGHNA and CDR2 YSLEER. As DNA, the CDR3 is TGCGCCAGCAGCCAATTCCCCAGGAACACTGAAGCTTTCTTT. It specifies CASSQFPRNTEAFF.

This clonotype occurred many times. The genes are TRBV20-1 and TRBJ2-3, with D possibly matching TRBD1 (6 bases). Germline CDR1 is DFQATT and CDR2 is SNEGSKA (reference sequence). Trimming left V 3 bases short and J 3 bases short, with 13 bases between. CDR3 length equals 14 residues. CDR3 DNA sequence: TGCAGTGCTAGCCCGCTCAGGGGAACAGATACGCAGTATTTT. Encoded protein: CSASPLRGTDTQYF.

The table lists this clonotype with many counts. This sequence joins TRBV6-5 and TRBJ1-6, with 9 bases that match TRBD1. Germline-derived CDR1 and CDR2 are MNHEY and SVGAGI. Unmatched junction bases numbered 9, after V lost 1 base and J lost 8 bases. The CDR3 has 17 amino acids. The CDR3 bases are TGTGCCAGCAGTTACTTACCCCACGGACAGGGGTATTCACCCCTCCACTTT. Translated: CASSYLPHGQGYSPLHF.

The chain employs TRBV10-3 and TRBJ1-6; no firm D call. V dropped 10 bases and J dropped 5 bases, with 15 bases sitting between them. The germline V gene encodes CDR1 ENHRY and CDR2 SYGVKD. This CDR3 is built from 14 residues. Written as DNA, the CDR3 is TGTGCCACCACAGTATTCGAGAATAATTCACCCCTCCACTTT. Translation: CATTVFENNSPLHF.

This clonotype was detected ten times or more. The J gene is TRBJ2-6, the V gene TRBV20-1; no firm D call. The CDR3 runs 14 residues. V gave up 3 bases and J gave up 1 base, with 7 bases separating them. The germline gives CDR1 DFQATT, CDR2 SNEGSKA (reference sequence). CDR3 protein: CSASSESGANVLTF. The CDR3 coding sequence is TGCAGTGCTAGTTCGGAGTCTGGGGCCAACGTCCTGACTTTC.

At least ten counts were recorded for this clonotype. The CDR3 region has the DNA TGTGCCAACCTACTAGCGGGAGGGCCCTCGGACGGGGAGCTGTTTTTT. This gives the protein CANLLAGGPSDGELFF. This chain uses TRBV2 with TRBJ2-2; the match to TRBD2 covers 13 bases. The trim removed 10 bases at V and 7 bases at J, leaving 12 bases unmatched. CDR3 length: 16 residues. Germline V gene sequence: CDR1 SNHLY, CDR2 FYNNEI.

This clonotype has at least ten counts. This chain connects TRBV24-1 to TRBJ2-1; 9 nucleotides match TRBD1. Germline loops: CDR1 KGHDR, CDR2 SFDVKD. The CDR3 has 13 residues. The ends lost 9 bases at V and 2 bases at J; junction bases unmatched: 1. In DNA form, the CDR3 reads TGTGCCACCCGGGACAGGGCCTACAATGAGCAGTTCTTC. This sequence encodes CATRDRAYNEQFF.

The V call is TRBV6-5, the J call TRBJ2-7; D unclear. The CDR3 length is 15 residues. The germline gives CDR1 MNHEY, CDR2 SVGAGI. The V end lost 2 bases, the J end lost 4 bases, and 15 bases lay between the germline ends. CDR3 protein: CASSYRQVVGYEQYF. The DNA for the CDR3 is TGTGCCAGCAGTTACCGGCAGGTTGTTGGATACGAGCAGTACTTC.

This clonotype was counted many times. The rearrangement links TRBV10-3 to TRBJ2-3; 9 nucleotides line up with TRBD2. The CDR3 runs 15 residues. V dropped 6 bases and J dropped 0; count of bases not matched to a gene: 4. Per the germline V gene, CDR1 is ENHRY and CDR2 is SYGVKD. CDR3 in amino acids: CAISSSGISTDTQYF. In nucleotides, the CDR3 is TGTGCCATCAGCTCTAGCGGGATTAGCACAGATACGCAGTATTTT.

There are many counts of this clonotype. This sequence joins TRBV5-6 and TRBJ2-3; 7 nucleotides line up with TRBD2. CDR3 length: 15 amino acids. V lost 0 bases, J lost 1 base, and 2 bases stayed unmatched. Per germline, CDR1 SGHDT and CDR2 YYEEEE. CDR3 DNA: TGTGCCAGCAGCTTGGGACTAGCCGGCACAGATACGCAGTATTTT. Translating gives CASSLGLAGTDTQYF.

This clonotype showed up many times. The gene calls are TRBV19 and TRBJ2-6; D gene unclear. CDR3 size: 15 residues. Germline values: CDR1 LNHDA, CDR2 SQIVND (reference sequence). Trimming removed 6 bases from V and 2 bases from J, with 11 bases in between. The CDR3 bases are TGTGCCAGTAGGCCACAGATTACTGGGGCCAACGTCCTGACTTTC. Its translation is CASRPQITGANVLTF.

This clonotype has at least ten counts. This chain joins TRBV5-1 and TRBJ2-3; D possibly corresponds to TRBD1 (5 bases). V was trimmed by 4 bases and J by 0 bases, leaving 15 bases between them. Per germline, CDR1 SGHRS and CDR2 YFSETQ. The CDR3 totals 16 residues. CDR3 in amino acids: CASSAAQGPSTDTQYF. In DNA form, the CDR3 reads TGCGCCAGCAGCGCAGCTCAGGGTCCAAGCACAGATACGCAGTATTTT.

Many counts were recorded for this clonotype. The genes are TRBV15 and TRBJ2-1, with D perhaps matching TRBD2 (6 bases). The CDR3 length is 17 residues. Trimming shortened V by 6 bases and J by 6 bases, and 24 bases separated the two germline ends. The germline gives CDR1 LNHNV, CDR2 YYDKDF (reference sequence). Here the CDR3 DNA reads TGTGCCACCAGGAAGCTTGGCCTAGGCGGGATAAGCAATGAGCAGTTCTTC. It specifies CATRKLGLGGISNEQFF.

By frequency in the sample, this clonotype is large (0.1 to 1%). The rearrangement joins TRBV28 to TRBJ1-5; unclear D gene. V was trimmed by 3 bases and J by 0 bases, leaving 9 bases between them. Germline assignment: CDR1 MDHEN and CDR2 SYDVKM. The CDR3 is 15 amino acids. CDR3 bases: TGTGCCAGCAGTTTTTCGGGAAATAGCAATCAGCCCCAGCATTTT. Residues: CASSFSGNSNQPQHF.

At least ten counts were recorded for this clonotype. The chain is built from TRBV27 and TRBJ2-7; no clear D. The CDR3 runs to 13 residues. Trimming cost V 4 bases and J 0 bases, with 7 bases left between them. Germline lookup yields CDR1 MNHEY and CDR2 SMNVEV (reference sequence). The CDR3 reads CASSSSTSYEQYF. In DNA form, the CDR3 reads TGTGCCAGCAGTTCCTCCACCTCCTACGAGCAGTACTTC.